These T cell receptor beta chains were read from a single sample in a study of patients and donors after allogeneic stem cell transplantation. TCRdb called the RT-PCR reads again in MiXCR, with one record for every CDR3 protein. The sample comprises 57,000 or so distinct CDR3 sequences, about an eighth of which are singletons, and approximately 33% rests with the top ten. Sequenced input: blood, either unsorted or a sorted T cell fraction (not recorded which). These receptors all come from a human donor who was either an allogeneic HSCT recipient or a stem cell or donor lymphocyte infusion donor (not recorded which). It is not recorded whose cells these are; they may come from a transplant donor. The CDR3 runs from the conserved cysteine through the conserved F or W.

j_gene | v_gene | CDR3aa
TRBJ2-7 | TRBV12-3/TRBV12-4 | CASSLRLAGANEQYF
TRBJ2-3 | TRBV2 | CASFVPNTQYF
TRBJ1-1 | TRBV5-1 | CASSFQMNTEAFF
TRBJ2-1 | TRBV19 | CASTQGQSNNEQFF
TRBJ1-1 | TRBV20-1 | CSARPPPGRGTEAFF
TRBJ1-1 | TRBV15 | CATSRNRGMNTEAFF
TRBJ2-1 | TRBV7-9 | CASSLVKENEQFF
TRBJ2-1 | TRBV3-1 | CASSQDGGRTYNEQFF
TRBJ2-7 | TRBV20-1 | CSASPPFYYEQYF
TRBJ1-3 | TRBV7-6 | CASSLIAGTDGNTIYF
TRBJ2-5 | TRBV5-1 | CASSLGREGYETQYF
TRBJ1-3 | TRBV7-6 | CASSLGDSSGNTIYF
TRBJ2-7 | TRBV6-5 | CASSYGPVTENYEQYF
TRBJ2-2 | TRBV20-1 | CSAREVGELFF
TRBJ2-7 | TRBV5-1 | CASSFSGNTYEQYF
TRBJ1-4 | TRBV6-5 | CASRLGRIDEKLFF
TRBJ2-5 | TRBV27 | CATAVRGEAETQYF
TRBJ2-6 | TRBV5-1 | CASSPRPGTGSGANVLTF
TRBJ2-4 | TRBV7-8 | CASSLLAGYLKNIQYF
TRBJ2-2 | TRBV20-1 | CSAREAGYPTGELFF
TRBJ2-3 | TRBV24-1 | CATSDNHRTVTDTQYF
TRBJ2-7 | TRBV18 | CASSPLGSPSSYEQYF
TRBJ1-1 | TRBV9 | CASSVAPGGNTEAFF
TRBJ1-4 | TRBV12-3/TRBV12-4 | CASKWTGPNEKLFF
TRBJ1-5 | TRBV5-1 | CASSYSGAINQPQHF
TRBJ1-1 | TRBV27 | CASSFTRGAEAFF
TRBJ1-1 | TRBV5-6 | CASSLIGTGAMNTEAFF
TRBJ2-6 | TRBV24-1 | CATSDRQGAGANVLTF
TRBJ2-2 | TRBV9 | CASSVEGGSNTGELFF
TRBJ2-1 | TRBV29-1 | CSSLGLALSSYNEQFF
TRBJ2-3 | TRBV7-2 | CASSLEPRADTQYF
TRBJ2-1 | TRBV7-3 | CASSLEGYEQFF
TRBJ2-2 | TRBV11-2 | CASSLASGESSTGELFF
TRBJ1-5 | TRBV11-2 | CASSPGRANQPQHF
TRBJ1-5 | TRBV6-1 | CASSEDRWLGQPQHF
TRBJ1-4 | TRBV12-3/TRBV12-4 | CASSSLEGGTEKLFF
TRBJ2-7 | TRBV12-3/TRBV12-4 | CASSFTSLQYF
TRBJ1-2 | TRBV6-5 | CASSYTQGNYGYTF
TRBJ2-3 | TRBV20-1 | CSARVYTDTQYF
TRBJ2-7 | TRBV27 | CASSSTPTGSYEQYF
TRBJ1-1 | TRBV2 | CASSASGNTEAFF
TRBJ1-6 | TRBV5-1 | CASSLDGQGYSPLHF
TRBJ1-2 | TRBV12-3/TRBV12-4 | CASSFSWAAPYGYTF
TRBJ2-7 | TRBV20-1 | CSAKRRGGKSSYEQYF
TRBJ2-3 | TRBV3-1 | CASSQDTSGTDTQYF
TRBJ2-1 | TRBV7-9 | CASSTLGRQGCPNEQFF
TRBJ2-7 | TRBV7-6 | CASSLERGTYEQYF